This TCR beta chain was profiled in a study of PD-1 blockade in classical Hodgkin lymphoma. Study in general: Patients received nivolumab 3 mg/kg intravenously every 2 weeks. General study findings and limits: Complete responders possessed baseline diversity comparable to newly diagnosed patients. According to reports, newly diagnosed patients had lower baseline TCR diversity than healthy donors, and relapsed/refractory patients had lower baseline TCR diversity still.

Patients all relapsed after autologous stem cell transplantation, and there was variation in brentuximab vedotin exposure. Complete response, partial response or progressive disease was each patient's best response. Sequencing used immunoSEQ multiplex PCR; TCRdb keeps in-frame clones, though not all of them. Here the sample spans approximately 7,400 clones, about 80% being singletons. Note on this clone: Antigen specificity is unknown.

This TCR was sampled from a human donor with classical Hodgkin lymphoma. The sample consisted of peripheral blood mononuclear cells (PBMCs), taken at baseline.

The chain's CDR3 is CASSYLPPGPNYEQYF. CDR3 DNA sequence: TGTGCCAGCAGTTACTTACCCCCGGGGCCCAACTACGAGCAGTACTTC. V usage is TRBV6-6 and J usage is TRBJ2-7; D might be TRBD1 or TRBD2, each matching 5 bases. Trimming shortened V by 1 base and J by 3 bases, and 16 bases separated the two germline ends. In germline, CDR1 is MNHNY, CDR2 SVGAGI (reference sequence). The CDR3 is 16 residues long.